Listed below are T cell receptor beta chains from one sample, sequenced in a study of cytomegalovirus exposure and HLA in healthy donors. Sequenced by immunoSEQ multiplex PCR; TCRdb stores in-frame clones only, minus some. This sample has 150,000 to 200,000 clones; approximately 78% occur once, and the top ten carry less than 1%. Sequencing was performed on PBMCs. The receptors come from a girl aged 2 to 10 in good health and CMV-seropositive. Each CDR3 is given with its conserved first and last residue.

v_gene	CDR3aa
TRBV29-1	CSVEGSGSSYNEQFF
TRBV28	CASSLAETEAFF
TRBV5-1	CASSSQGGGNYGYTF
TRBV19	CASSMRFGGGNSNQPQHF
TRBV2	CASSDRGDTQYF
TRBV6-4	CASSGGDTGELFF
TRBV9	CASSVDRTGSSGGYTF
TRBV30	CAWKLAGFYNEQFF
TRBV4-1	CASSQDGRGLTEAFF
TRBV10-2	CASSSAGLNYEQYF
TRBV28	CASSAIPFSGLAKNIQYF
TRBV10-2	CASSESGGLGNQPQHF
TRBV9	CASSATPTGTGDYGYTF
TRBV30	CAWSPRRLVPSTDTQYF
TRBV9	CASSPRLAENNEQFF
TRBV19	CASSIDQGVLNQPQHF
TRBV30	CAWSRGRSNQPQHF
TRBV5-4	CASSFRPGQAFGELFF
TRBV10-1	CASSERDYPDTQYF
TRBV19	CASSTRRDRVNEKLFF
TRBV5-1	CASRPRKGVDTGELFF
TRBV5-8	CASSSSRTSGRSNTGELFF
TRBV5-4	CASSSVGGDEQYF